Listed here are 8 T cell receptor beta chains from one sample, sequenced in a study of blood T cell repertoires in COVID-19. Using immunoSEQ multiplex PCR, the repertoire was profiled, and TCRdb retains in-frame clones only, with some absent. The table shows some 670,000 clones, with 85% to 90% occurring only once. The sample consisted of peripheral blood. These receptors came from a woman aged 18-29 years with acute or convalescent COVID-19.

This chain uses TRBV7-2 with TRBJ2-2; D gene uncertain. Germline V gives CDR1 SGHTA, CDR2 FQGNSA. The CDR3 has 13 residues. V was cut by 4 bases and J by 2 bases, with 5 bases left in between. CDR3 protein: CASSSYNTGELFF. In DNA, the CDR3 is TGTGCCAGCAGCTCCTACAACACCGGGGAGCTGTTTTTT.

The chain combines TRBV2 with TRBJ2-1, with TRBD2 identical over 10 bases. Per the germline V gene, CDR1 is SNHLY and CDR2 is FYNNEI. V shed 9 bases and J 0 bases; nucleotides not matched to a gene: 11. This CDR3 comprises 17 residues. CDR3 amino acids: CARAIERGGSSYNEQFF. CDR3 bases: TGTGCCAGGGCAATCGAGCGGGGGGGAAGCTCCTACAATGAGCAGTTCTTC. The whole variable domain, filled in from reference TRBV2 and TRBJ2-1, reads EPEVTQTPSHQVTQMGQEVILRCVPISNHLYFYWYRQILGQKVEFLVSFYNNEISEKSEIFDDQFSVERPDGSNFTLKIRSTKLEDSAMYFCARAIERGGSSYNEQFFGPGTRLTVL.

A word on this clone: At one boundary the junction diverges from the germline segment, which might be a read error. The chain joins TRBV2 to TRBJ1-2; D perhaps matches TRBD1 (6 bases). This CDR3 contains 10 residues. Germline CDR1 and CDR2: SNHLY and FYNNEI. DNA of the CDR3: TGTGCCAGCAGGACACGACAGGCTATATTC. Its translation: CASRTRQAIF.

V usage is TRBV18 and J usage is TRBJ2-7; possible D gene TRBD2, 5 bases. This CDR3 is 14 amino acids long. In germline, CDR1 is KGHSH, CDR2 LQKENI. Between the trimmed V and J ends, which lost 1 base and 2 bases, there was a span of 9 bases. CDR3 DNA: TGTGCCAGCTCACCACTCGACTACACCTACGAGCAGTACTTC. Its protein product is CASSPLDYTYEQYF.

V usage is TRBV6-5 and J usage is TRBJ2-3, with 7 bases that match TRBD1. The CDR3 extends over 15 amino acids. Losses at the gene ends were 6 bases for V and 2 bases for J; bases not matched to a gene: 8. Germline lookup yields CDR1 MNHEY and CDR2 SVGAGI. CDR3 DNA sequence: TGTGCCAGCAGAATGACGGGACAGACCACAGATACGCAGTATTTT. Protein product: CASRMTGQTTDTQYF.

This rearrangement joins TRBV4-3 to TRBJ2-1; D possibly corresponds to TRBD2 (7 bases). The V end lost 0 bases, the J end lost 2 bases, and 11 bases lay between the germline ends. Germline V CDR1 and CDR2: LGHNA, YSLEER. The CDR3 spans 16 residues. This CDR3 is CASSQEGGGAYNEQFF. The CDR3 DNA sequence: TGCGCCAGCAGCCAAGAAGGAGGGGGGGCCTACAATGAGCAGTTCTTC.

This chain's CDR3 is CASSARGTGGLNTEAFF. CDR3 coding DNA: TGTGCCAGCAGCGCCCGGGGGACAGGGGGCTTGAACACTGAAGCTTTCTTT. The chain couples TRBV21-1 to TRBJ1-1; TRBD1 reflects the table's D call only, with no check against the DNA. TRBV21-1 is marked as a pseudogene. The CDR3 consists of 17 residues.

DNA of the CDR3: TGTGCCGGGCAGGGGGTAGATACGCAGTATTTT. Protein sequence: CAGQGVDTQYF. The chain joins TRBV2 to TRBJ2-3; 7 bases align to TRBD1. The CDR3 length is 11 residues. V lost 11 bases, J lost 5 bases, and 4 bases stayed unmatched. Germline assignment: CDR1 SNHLY and CDR2 FYNNEI.